These 26 T cell receptor beta chains came from one sample sequenced in a study of blood T cells in healthy people across ages. The use of a sample-barcoded 5' primer and a J-beta primer mix characterized a second PCR of roughly 7 to 11 cycles. TCRdb reprocessed the 5' RACE reads via MiXCR and lists one record per CDR3 protein. This repertoire shows just over 800,000 distinct CDR3 sequences, 62% found once; its top ten account for 28%. Sequencing was performed on blood. The receptors come from a man aged 25-40 years in good health.

As regards this clonotype: One junction end does not reproduce the germline sequence, and a read error may be involved. V is TRBV4-3 and J is TRBJ2-3, with D perhaps TRBD1 or TRBD2 (5 bases each). CDR3 length: 14 residues. Germline V CDR1 and CDR2: LGHNA, YSLEER. CDR3 nucleotides: TGCGCCAGCAGCCAGATTGGGGAGACAGACACGCAGTATTTT. Protein: CASSQIGETDTQYF.

The chain is built from TRBV28 and TRBJ2-7; D is uncertain. Per the germline V gene, CDR1 is MDHEN and CDR2 is SYDVKM. The CDR3 totals 12 residues. The ends were cut back, 6 bases at V and 0 bases at J, with 6 bases in the middle. CDR3 amino acids: CASRLGSYEQYF. The CDR3 DNA reads TGTGCCAGCAGACTGGGCTCCTACGAGCAGTACTTC.

In its sample, this clonotype was seen once. The chain carries TRBV5-4 and TRBJ2-3; 7 bases fit TRBD1. Germline lookup yields CDR1 SGHNT and CDR2 YYREEE (reference sequence). V trimming: 3 bases; J trimming: 6 bases; junction bases outside the gene matches: 10. CDR3 length: 15 amino acids. CDR3: CASSYRGREPDTQYF. The CDR3, as DNA: TGTGCCAGCAGCTACAGGGGAAGGGAGCCTGATACGCAGTATTTT. Filled out from reference TRBV5-4 and TRBJ2-3, the complete variable domain reads ETGVTQSPTHLIKTRGQQVTLRCSSQSGHNTVSWYQQALGQGPQFIFQYYREEENGRGNFPPRFSGLQFPNYSSELNVNALELDDSALYLCASSYRGREPDTQYFGPGTRLTVL.

The chain employs TRBV27 and TRBJ1-1, with TRBD1 identical over 10 bases. The CDR3 covers 13 residues. CDR1 and CDR2 from the germline V gene are MNHEY and SMNVEV (reference sequence). V was pared by 10 bases and J by 5 bases, with 7 bases of the junction left unmatched. As DNA, the CDR3 is TGTGCCATTGGACAGGGGGGAAAAACTGAAGCTTTCTTT. As protein: CAIGQGGKTEAFF.

The gene calls are TRBV7-3 and TRBJ2-6; D possibly uses TRBD1 or TRBD2 (5 bases each). CDR3 length: 16 residues. The V end lost 2 bases, the J end lost 0 bases, and 8 bases lay between the germline ends. CDR1 and CDR2 (germline): SGHTA, FQGTGA. In DNA form, the CDR3 reads TGTGCCAGCAGCTTATCGGGGACCTCTGGGGCCAACGTCCTGACTTTC. Its protein product is CASSLSGTSGANVLTF.

The rearrangement joins TRBV12-3 or TRBV12-4 to TRBJ1-1; D not resolved. The CDR3 runs 13 residues. V lost 5 bases and J 0 bases, leaving 7 bases between the germline ends. CDR3 sequence reads: CASSRVVNTEAFF. In DNA form, the CDR3 reads TGTGCCAGCAGTCGGGTGGTGAACACTGAAGCTTTCTTT.

This clonotype was seen more than once but under ten times. The chain carries TRBV6-1 and TRBJ2-1; the match to TRBD2 covers 8 bases. This CDR3 is 14 amino acids long. CDR1 MNHNS and CDR2 SASEGT come from the germline V gene. The V and J ends lost 7 bases and 4 bases, in that order; junction bases with no gene match: 6. The CDR3 loop reads CASTTGGSYNEQFF. The CDR3 bases are TGTGCCAGCACTACGGGGGGGAGTTACAATGAGCAGTTCTTC.

This clonotype was seen many times. V is TRBV20-1 and J is TRBJ2-5; a weak D match, TRBD2 (6 bases). There are 14 residues in the CDR3. Germline CDR1 DFQATT, CDR2 SNEGSKA (reference sequence). CDR3 sequence (DNA): TGCAGCTCACCGGGGGTACGAGGGCAAGAGACCCAGTACTTC. Translated: CSSPGVRGQETQYF.

The gene calls are TRBV4-3 and TRBJ2-3, with 11 bases that match TRBD2. This CDR3 is 20 amino acids long. Germline assignment: CDR1 LGHNA and CDR2 YSLEER. Germline trimming cut 3 bases from V and 0 bases from J; bases unmatched to any gene: 14. The CDR3 sequence: CASSQGLDSGGEFSTDTQYF. CDR3 DNA: TGCGCCAGCAGCCAGGGCCTGGATAGCGGGGGGGAGTTTAGCACAGATACGCAGTATTTT.

This rearrangement joins TRBV5-1 to TRBJ2-3; 7 bases align to TRBD2. This CDR3 is built from 15 residues. Germline CDR1 SGHRS, CDR2 YFSETQ. The V segment lost 6 bases and the J segment 0 bases; nucleotides outside the gene matches: 7. CDR3 nucleotides: TGCGCCAGCAATCCCGGCGGGGGTAGCACAGATACGCAGTATTTT. Translating it yields CASNPGGGSTDTQYF.

The genes are TRBV28 and TRBJ1-1; TRBD1 is a possible D gene (6 bases). Germline V lookup: CDR1 MDHEN, CDR2 SYDVKM. The CDR3 has 12 residues. V lost 8 bases and J 1 base, leaving 8 bases between the germline ends. The CDR3 sequence: CASAGANTEAFF. The CDR3 DNA reads as TGTGCCAGCGCAGGGGCGAACACTGAAGCTTTCTTT. Based on the CDR3 plus reference TRBV28 and TRBJ1-1, the full variable domain is DVKVTQSSRYLVKRTGEKVFLECVQDMDHENMFWYRQDPGLGLRLIYFSYDVKMKEKGDIPEGYSVSREKKERFSLILESASTNQTSMYLCASAGANTEAFFGQGTRLTVV.

The gene calls are TRBV3-1 and TRBJ2-7; 11 bases are a match to TRBD1. The CDR3 runs 16 residues. Trimming took 3 bases from V and 0 from J; bases not matched to a gene: 4. Germline V CDR1 and CDR2: LGHDT, YNNKEL (reference sequence). CDR3 nucleotides: TGTGCCAGCAGCCAGGATGGACAGGGGGCCTCCTACGAGCAGTACTTC. This gives the protein CASSQDGQGASYEQYF.

The chain joins TRBV28 to TRBJ2-4; 8 nucleotides match TRBD1. The germline gives CDR1 MDHEN, CDR2 SYDVKM. Trimming removed 2 bases from V and 6 bases from J; junction bases left unmatched: 6. The CDR3 is 15 residues long. The CDR3 loop is CASSLQGAGVNIQYF. The DNA of the CDR3 is TGTGCCAGCAGTTTACAGGGGGCAGGGGTAAACATTCAGTACTTC.

This clonotype has a single count. The chain employs TRBV7-9 and TRBJ1-6; 10 bases fit TRBD1. This CDR3 has 17 amino acids. Trimming removed 5 bases from V and 0 bases from J; junction bases left unmatched: 4. Germline values: CDR1 SEHNR, CDR2 FQNEAQ (reference sequence). CDR3 loop: CASSQGQGSSYNSPLHF. DNA of the CDR3: TGTGCCAGCAGCCAGGGACAGGGGAGCTCCTATAATTCACCCCTCCACTTT.

The chain carries TRBV6-1 and TRBJ2-1; no clear D gene. This CDR3 spans 14 amino acids. V shed 3 bases and J shed 1 base, with 7 bases lying between them. CDR1 is MNHNS and CDR2 is SASEGT in the germline V gene. The CDR3 nucleotides read TGTGCCAGCAGTGATTGGGGTTCCTACAATGAGCAGTTCTTC. Translated: CASSDWGSYNEQFF.

This clonotype was picked up one time. CDR3 protein: CASSGHVGQGETQFF. The CDR3 DNA reads as TGTGCCAGCAGTGGACATGTCGGACAGGGAGAGACCCAGTTCTTC. The rearrangement joins TRBV25-1 to TRBJ2-1; 8 nucleotides agree with TRBD1. With V trimmed by 4 bases and J by 13 bases, 15 bases remained unmatched. Germline loops: CDR1 MGHDK, CDR2 SYGVNS. This CDR3 is 15 amino acids long.

The chain is built from TRBV2 and TRBJ2-4; TRBD1 might be the D (6 bases). The J call may be incorrect, as the DNA end agrees better with TRBJ2-7. The CDR3 spans 13 residues. CDR1 SNHLY and CDR2 FYNNEI come from the germline V gene. The CDR3 DNA is TGTGCCAGCAGCGAACGGGACATTCACGAGCAGTACTTC. It is translated as CASSERDIHEQYF.

On this clonotype: One end of the junction does not line up with germline, which may come from a read error. The chain carries TRBV6-5 and TRBJ2-7; TRBD2 aligns across 10 bases. The CDR3 contains 14 residues. In germline, CDR1 is MNHEY, CDR2 SVGAGI. CDR3 amino acids: CASSHSSGSYEQYF. For the CDR3, the DNA is TGTGCCAGCAGTCACTCTAGCGGGAGTTACGAGCAGTACTTC.

The V call is TRBV2, the J call TRBJ2-7; the D is unclear. The J call may be faulty, since TRBJ2-5 better matches the DNA end. Germline V gene data show CDR1 as SNHLY and CDR2 as FYNNEI. CDR3 length equals 10 residues. CDR3 sequence reads: CASRDETQYF. CDR3 DNA: TGTGCCAGCAGGGACGAGACCCAGTACTTC.

This chain connects TRBV10-3 to TRBJ2-7, with D perhaps assigned TRBD1 or TRBD2 (5 bases each). Germline V gene data show CDR1 as ENHRY and CDR2 as SYGVKD. The CDR3 covers 16 residues. The ends were cut back, 0 bases at V and 2 bases at J, with 14 bases in the middle. The chain's CDR3 is CAISESWGTETYEQYF. CDR3 sequence (DNA): TGTGCCATCAGTGAGTCGTGGGGGACGGAGACCTACGAGCAGTACTTC.

The sample holds a few counts of this clonotype. V is TRBV5-1 and J is TRBJ2-3; 14 positions match TRBD2. The CDR3 is 16 residues long. Per the germline V gene, CDR1 is SGHRS and CDR2 is YFSETQ. V dropped 3 bases and J dropped 5; count of bases not matched to a gene: 5. The CDR3 loop reads CASSSTSGGAIDTQYF. CDR3 nucleotide sequence: TGCGCCAGCAGCTCGACTAGCGGGGGGGCCATAGATACGCAGTATTTT.

The chain employs TRBV12-3 or TRBV12-4 and TRBJ2-5, with D hard to call. There are 13 residues in the CDR3. The ends were cut back, 2 bases at V and 2 bases at J, with 6 bases in the middle. In nucleotides, the CDR3 is TGTGCCAGCAGTTTATGGCTACAAGAGACCCAGTACTTC. Translation: CASSLWLQETQYF.

The chain links TRBV7-2 to TRBJ1-5, with D hard to call. The V gene's germline CDR1 is SGHTA and CDR2 FQGNSA. The CDR3 has 14 residues. V lost 2 bases and J 3 bases, leaving 8 bases between the germline ends. The CDR3 spells CASSLIPLNQPQHF. CDR3 DNA sequence: TGTGCCAGCAGCTTAATCCCGCTCAATCAGCCCCAGCATTTT.

The chain recombines TRBV12-3 or TRBV12-4 with TRBJ2-3; D might be TRBD1 (6 bases). V lost 6 bases to trimming and J lost 4 bases, with 17 bases between them. CDR3 length equals 15 residues. CDR3 sequence (DNA): TGTGCCAGCAGGTCAAGAGGGGGAAGCGCAGATACGCAGTATTTT. Protein sequence: CASRSRGGSADTQYF.

V usage is TRBV6-4 and J usage is TRBJ2-6; weak D call: TRBD1 (5 bases). The germline gives CDR1 MRHNA, CDR2 SNTAGT. The CDR3 spans 17 residues. The V gene lost 4 bases and the J gene lost 0 bases, with 13 bases spanning the gap. Written as DNA, the CDR3 is TGTGCCAGCAGTGCGAAGGGGTCTGGCTCTGGGGCCAACGTCCTGACTTTC. The encoded protein is CASSAKGSGSGANVLTF.

The rearrangement joins TRBV5-5 to TRBJ2-1, with TRBD2 identical over 7 bases. Germline V gives CDR1 SGHKS, CDR2 YYEKEE (reference sequence). The junction had 11 bases not matched to a gene; V was cut back by 2 bases and J by 0 bases. The CDR3 is 18 residues long. The DNA of the CDR3 is TGTGCCAGCAGCTTCCCGAAAGATGGGGGGGACTCCTACAATGAGCAGTTCTTC. Amino acids: CASSFPKDGGDSYNEQFF.